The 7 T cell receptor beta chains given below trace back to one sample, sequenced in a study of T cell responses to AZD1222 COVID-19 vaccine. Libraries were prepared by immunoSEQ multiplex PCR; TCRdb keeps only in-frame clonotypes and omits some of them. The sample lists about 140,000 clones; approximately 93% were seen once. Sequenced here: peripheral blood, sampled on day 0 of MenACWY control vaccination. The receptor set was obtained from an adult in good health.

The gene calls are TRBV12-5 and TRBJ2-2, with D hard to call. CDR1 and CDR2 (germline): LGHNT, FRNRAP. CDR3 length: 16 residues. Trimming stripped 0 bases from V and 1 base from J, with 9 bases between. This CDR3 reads CASGLVLSGNTGELFF. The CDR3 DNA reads TGTGCTAGTGGTTTGGTATTATCGGGGAACACCGGGGAGCTGTTTTTT. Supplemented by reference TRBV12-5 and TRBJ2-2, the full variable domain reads DARVTQTPRHKVTEMGQEVTMRCQPILGHNTVFWYRQTMMQGLELLAYFRNRAPLDDSGMPKDRFSAEMPDATLATLKIQPSEPRDSAVYFCASGLVLSGNTGELFFGEGSRLTVL.

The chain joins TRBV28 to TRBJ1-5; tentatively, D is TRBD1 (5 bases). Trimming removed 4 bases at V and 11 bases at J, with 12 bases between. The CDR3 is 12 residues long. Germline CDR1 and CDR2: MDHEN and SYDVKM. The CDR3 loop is CASSSREASQHF. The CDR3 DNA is TGTGCCAGCAGTTCCAGGGAGGCATCCCAGCATTTT.

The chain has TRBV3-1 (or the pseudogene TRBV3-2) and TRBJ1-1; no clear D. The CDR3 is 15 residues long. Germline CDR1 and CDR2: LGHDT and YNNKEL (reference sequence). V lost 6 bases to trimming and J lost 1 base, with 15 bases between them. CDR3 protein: CASSYILGPNTEAFF. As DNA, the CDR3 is TGTGCCAGCAGTTATATACTCGGGCCGAACACTGAAGCTTTCTTT.

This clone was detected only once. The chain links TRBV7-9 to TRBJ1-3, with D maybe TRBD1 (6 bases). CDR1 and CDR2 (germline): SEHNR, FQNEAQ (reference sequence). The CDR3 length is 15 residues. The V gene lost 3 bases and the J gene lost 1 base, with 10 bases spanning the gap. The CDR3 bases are TGTGCCAGCAGCTTTACGACAGGATCTGGAAACACCATATATTTT. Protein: CASSFTTGSGNTIYF.

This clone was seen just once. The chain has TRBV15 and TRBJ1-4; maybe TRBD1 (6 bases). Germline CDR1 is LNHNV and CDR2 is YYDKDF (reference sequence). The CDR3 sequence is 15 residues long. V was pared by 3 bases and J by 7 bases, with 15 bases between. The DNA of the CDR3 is TGTGCCACCAGCAGGATCAACAGGGAAGGTGAAAAACTGTTTTTT. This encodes CATSRINREGEKLFF. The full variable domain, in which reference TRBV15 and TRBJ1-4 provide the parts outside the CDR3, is DAMVIQNPRYQVTQFGKPVTLSCSQTLNHNVMYWYQQKSSQAPKLLFHYYDKDFNNEADTPDNFQSRRPNTSFCFLDIRSPGLGDTAMYLCATSRINREGEKLFFGSGTQLSVL.

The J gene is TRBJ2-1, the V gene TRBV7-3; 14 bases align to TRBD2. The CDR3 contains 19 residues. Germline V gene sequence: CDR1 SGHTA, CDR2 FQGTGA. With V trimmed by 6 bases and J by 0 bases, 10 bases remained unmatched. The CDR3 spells CASSPNRLAGGSSYNEQFF. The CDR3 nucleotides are TGTGCCAGCAGTCCCAATAGACTAGCGGGGGGGAGCTCCTACAATGAGCAGTTCTTC.

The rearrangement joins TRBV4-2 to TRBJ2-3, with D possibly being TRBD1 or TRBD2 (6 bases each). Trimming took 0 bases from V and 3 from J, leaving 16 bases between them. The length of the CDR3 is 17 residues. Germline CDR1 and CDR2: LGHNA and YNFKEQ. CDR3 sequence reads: CASSQDLEGVATDTQYF. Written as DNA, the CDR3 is TGTGCCAGCAGCCAAGATTTGGAGGGGGTCGCAACAGATACGCAGTATTTT.